The 26 T cell receptor beta chains given below trace back to one sample, sequenced in a study of metastatic and nonmetastatic thyroid tumors. TCRdb ran MiXCR on the PCR reads. Found here are around 15,000 clones, 22% of them singletons; the top ten hold 20% to 25%. Each patient went into thyroid surgery without having received any treatment. The sample was adjacent normal tissue. The receptors shown here come from a female donor with papillary thyroid cancer or a benign thyroid nodule (not recorded which). Some clones in this sample may be carry-over from other donors' samples.

This chain connects TRBV6-1 to TRBJ1-3; D possibly corresponds to TRBD1 (6 bases). This CDR3 comprises 15 residues. Germline V lookup: CDR1 MNHNS, CDR2 SASEGT. V lost 2 bases, J lost 3 bases, and 11 bases lay in between. The CDR3 is CASSETRGYGNTIYF. In DNA, the CDR3 is TGTGCCAGCAGTGAAACGAGGGGGTATGGAAACACCATATATTTT.

The sample holds many counts of this clone. The gene calls are TRBV12-3 or TRBV12-4 and TRBJ2-7, with 12 positions matching TRBD2. With 5 bases clipped from V and 2 bases from J, the junction kept 4 bases outside the gene matches. This CDR3 spans 15 amino acids. DNA for the CDR3: TGTGCCAGCAGTCTCCGGACTAGCGGGACCTACGAGCAGTACTTC. It encodes CASSLRTSGTYEQYF.

This clone was counted a few times. The chain uses TRBV5-1 and TRBJ1-1; 7 bases line up with TRBD1. V lost 0 bases and J lost 1; bases outside the gene matches: 3. In germline, CDR1 is SGHRS, CDR2 YFSETQ. This CDR3 has 15 residues. CDR3 residues: CASSLGQGSNTEAFF. CDR3 coding DNA: TGCGCCAGCAGCTTGGGACAGGGCTCGAACACTGAAGCTTTCTTT.

This clone was recorded only once. This chain links TRBV7-2 with TRBJ2-7; perhaps TRBD2 as D (5 bases). CDR3 length: 14 residues. The V gene's germline CDR1 is SGHTA and CDR2 FQGNSA. Trimming removed 7 bases at V and 0 bases at J, with 13 bases between. The CDR3 reads CASTSTRDSYEQYF. The CDR3 DNA sequence: TGTGCCAGCACTTCCACTAGGGACTCCTACGAGCAGTACTTC.

This clone occurred a few times. J is TRBJ1-4 and V is TRBV2; TRBD1 agrees at 8 bases. Germline CDR1 is SNHLY and CDR2 is FYNNEI. The CDR3 is 15 residues long. Trimming at V came to 6 bases and at J to 4 bases, leaving 7 bases not matched to a gene. CDR3 sequence reads: CASREGQVDNEKLFF. The CDR3 DNA sequence: TGTGCCAGCAGGGAGGGACAGGTTGATAATGAAAAACTGTTTTTT.

The rearrangement joins TRBV10-2 to TRBJ2-2; the D is unclear. The CDR3 is 15 amino acids. Trimming took 8 bases from V and 1 from J, leaving 14 bases between them. Germline loops: CDR1 WSHSY, CDR2 SAAADI. The CDR3 DNA reads TGCGCCAGCGGGTCCTCCGCCCAGAACACCGGGGAGCTGTTTTTT. This codes for CASGSSAQNTGELFF.

The genes are TRBV7-2 and TRBJ2-7, with D uncertain. The CDR3 runs 14 residues. V lost 5 bases to trimming and J lost 3 bases, with 14 bases between them. Germline lookup yields CDR1 SGHTA and CDR2 FQGNSA. CDR3 loop: CASSQSTPRYEQYF. The CDR3 nucleotides read TGTGCCAGCAGCCAAAGCACACCCCGCTACGAGCAGTACTTC.

This clone has at least ten counts. The CDR3 DNA reads TGTGCCAGCGGAATAAGTGCAGACTACGAGCAGTACTTC. It codes for CASGISADYEQYF. The V call is TRBV28, the J call TRBJ2-7; D not resolved. The CDR3 has 13 amino acids. Germline CDR1 is MDHEN and CDR2 is SYDVKM. V was cut by 8 bases and J by 3 bases, with 14 bases left in between.

This rearrangement joins TRBV7-8 to TRBJ1-6; D is perhaps TRBD1 (6 bases). V was cut by 0 bases and J by 7 bases, with 13 bases left in between. Germline CDR1 and CDR2: SGHVS and FQNEAQ. The CDR3 extends over 16 amino acids. The CDR3 protein is CASSLAQGRGNSPLHF. CDR3 DNA sequence: TGTGCCAGCAGCTTAGCGCAGGGGCGCGGGAATTCACCCCTCCACTTT.

This clone is categorized as medium-sized. V is TRBV18 and J is TRBJ2-2; 10 bases align to TRBD2. V was clipped by 1 base and J by 3 bases; unmatched bases: 11. This CDR3 comprises 19 residues. Looked up from germline, CDR1 is KGHSH and CDR2 is LQKENI. CDR3 amino acids: CASSPLPSGRASYTGELFF. The CDR3 coding sequence is TGTGCCAGCTCACCACTCCCAAGCGGGAGGGCCTCGTACACCGGGGAGCTGTTTTTT.

In its sample, this clone is medium-sized. The CDR3: CASSLVLETQYF. The CDR3 DNA is TGTGCCAGCAGCTTAGTTTTGGAGACCCAGTACTTC. The genes are TRBV7-9 and TRBJ2-5; D gene uncertain. Germline loops: CDR1 SEHNR, CDR2 FQNEAQ (reference sequence). This CDR3 contains 12 residues. The V and J ends lost 1 base and 5 bases respectively, with 5 bases between them.

The chain joins TRBV27 to TRBJ2-7; 11 bases match TRBD2. The ends lost 7 bases at V and 3 bases at J; junction bases unmatched: 11. Per the germline V gene, CDR1 is MNHEY and CDR2 is SMNVEV (reference sequence). This CDR3 spans 16 amino acids. The DNA for the CDR3 is TGTGCCAGCAAGACCTCCGGGACTAGCGGCAGCTACGAGCAGTACTTC. Amino acids: CASKTSGTSGSYEQYF.

Ten or more counts support this clone. The same CDR3 is also encoded by other DNA sequences in this sample. The chain uses TRBV30 and TRBJ2-7; 7 bases fit TRBD1. Germline assignment: CDR1 GTSNPN and CDR2 SVGIG (reference sequence). V lost 5 bases, J lost 0 bases, and 1 base stayed unmatched. The CDR3 spans 12 residues. CDR3 coding DNA: TGTGCCTGGGGGGACAGCTCCTACGAGCAGTACTTC. This codes for CAWGDSSYEQYF.

The chain carries TRBV11-3 and TRBJ2-2; D possibly corresponds to TRBD1 (5 bases). The CDR3 runs to 16 residues. Germline CDR1 and CDR2: SGHNT and YENEEA. Trimming took off 5 bases at V and 3 bases at J, with 16 bases between the two ends. In DNA form, the CDR3 reads TGTGCCAGCAGCCCCATCCGTGGCAGGGACACCGGGGAGCTGTTTTTT. Amino acids: CASSPIRGRDTGELFF. The full variable domain, in which reference TRBV11-3 and TRBJ2-2 provide the parts outside the CDR3, is EAGVVQSPRYKIIEKKQPVAFWCNPISGHNTLYWYLQNLGQGPELLIRYENEEAVDDSQLPKDRFSAERLKGVDSTLKIQPAELGDSAVYLCASSPIRGRDTGELFFGEGSRLTVL.

Concerning this clone: The same CDR3 also results from other DNA sequences found in this sample. This chain uses TRBV20-1 with TRBJ1-4; D is ambiguous. Deletions cut 0 bases from V and 3 bases from J, with 11 bases between. CDR1 is DFQATT, CDR2 SNEGSKA, per germline (reference sequence). The CDR3 totals 15 residues. The CDR3 loop is CSARDPRGSNEKLFF. The CDR3 nucleotides are TGCAGTGCTAGAGATCCCCGAGGGTCTAATGAAAAACTGTTTTTT.

V gene TRBV7-8 combines with J gene TRBJ1-1; D gene uncertain. There are 14 residues in the CDR3. V was clipped by 2 bases and J by 4 bases, with 11 bases between them. From germline, CDR1 is SGHVS and CDR2 FQNEAQ. CDR3 sequence: CASSLWRAGTEAFF. CDR3 nucleotide sequence: TGTGCCAGCAGCTTATGGCGGGCGGGCACTGAAGCTTTCTTT.

The gene calls are TRBV28 and TRBJ2-7, with D perhaps matching TRBD1 (5 bases). The V and J ends lost 5 bases and 2 bases respectively, with 19 bases between them. There are 16 residues in the CDR3. In germline, CDR1 is MDHEN, CDR2 SYDVKM. CDR3 region: CASSPLGMTVTYEQYF. CDR3 coding DNA: TGTGCCAGCAGTCCTCTTGGGATGACAGTAACCTACGAGCAGTACTTC.

The chain uses TRBV20-1 and TRBJ1-6; no definite D call. Trimming pared 3 bases from V and 8 bases from J, leaving 14 bases between. The CDR3 has 14 amino acids. Germline V lookup: CDR1 DFQATT, CDR2 SNEGSKA (reference sequence). CDR3 in amino acids: CSASLHQEYSPLHF. The DNA of the CDR3 is TGCAGTGCTAGCCTACACCAAGAGTATTCACCCCTCCACTTT.

V gene TRBV4-1 combines with J gene TRBJ1-5; D unresolved. Germline CDR1 and CDR2: MGHRA and YSYEKL. Trimming cost V 1 base and J 0 bases, with 7 bases left between them. The CDR3 consists of 15 residues. The CDR3 DNA sequence: TGCGCCAGCAGCCAAGTGGTCGGTAGCAATCAGCCCCAGCATTTT. Amino acid sequence: CASSQVVGSNQPQHF.

This clone was counted a single time. The chain couples TRBV7-8 to TRBJ2-7; TRBD1 matches at 9 bases. The CDR3 is 16 amino acids. V was pared by 2 bases and J by 5 bases, with 10 bases of the junction left unmatched. Germline V gene data show CDR1 as SGHVS and CDR2 as FQNEAQ. In DNA form, the CDR3 reads TGTGCCAGCAGCTTATCCGGGACAGGGCATACCAACGAGCAGTACTTC. It translates to CASSLSGTGHTNEQYF.

This clone was seen ten or more times. The rearrangement joins TRBV12-3 or TRBV12-4 to TRBJ2-7, with TRBD1 matching 9 bases. V trimming: 5 bases; J trimming: 6 bases; junction bases outside the gene matches: 11. The CDR3 runs to 15 residues. The CDR3 loop is CASSPTHRGLGEQYF. The CDR3 DNA is TGTGCCAGCAGTCCCACCCACAGGGGGCTTGGCGAGCAGTACTTC.

This clone turned up a few times. J is TRBJ2-3 and V is TRBV6-1; TRBD1 might be the D (7 bases). The CDR3 is 14 amino acids. Trimming cost V 7 bases and J 6 bases, with 17 bases left between them. Germline assignment: CDR1 MNHNS and CDR2 SASEGT. Here the CDR3 reads CASTQGGLWDTQYF. In nucleotides, the CDR3 is TGTGCCAGCACTCAGGGGGGCTTGTGGGATACGCAGTATTTT.

V is TRBV11-1 and J is TRBJ2-7; 7 bases are shared with TRBD1. Germline V gives CDR1 SGHAT, CDR2 FQDESV (reference sequence). V trimming: 2 bases; J trimming: 1 base; junction bases outside the gene matches: 5. The CDR3 covers 15 residues. The CDR3 region has the DNA TGTGCCAGCAGCTTATGGACAGGAGAATCCTACGAGCAGTACTTC. Protein sequence: CASSLWTGESYEQYF. The full variable domain, in which reference TRBV11-1 and TRBJ2-7 provide the parts outside the CDR3, is EAEVAQSPRYKITEKSQAVAFWCDPISGHATLYWYRQILGQGPELLVQFQDESVVDDSQLPKDRFSAERLKGVDSTLKIQPAELGDSAMYLCASSLWTGESYEQYFGPGTRLTVT.

This clone occurred a few times. V is TRBV20-1 and J is TRBJ2-7, with D unclear. V was cut by 3 bases and J by 4 bases, with 7 bases left in between. Germline V CDR1 and CDR2: DFQATT, SNEGSKA (reference sequence). This CDR3 contains 11 residues. The CDR3 DNA is TGCAGTGCTAGCGGTCCGTACGAGCAGTACTTC. Protein product: CSASGPYEQYF.

This chain connects TRBV27 to TRBJ2-2, with D perhaps matching TRBD2 (7 bases). Germline loops: CDR1 MNHEY, CDR2 SMNVEV (reference sequence). The CDR3 covers 15 residues. Trimming pared 7 bases from V and 0 bases from J, leaving 12 bases between. The CDR3 loop is CASTFGGPNTGELFF. The CDR3 bases are TGTGCCAGCACCTTCGGGGGGCCGAACACCGGGGAGCTGTTTTTT.

In its sample, this clone was seen a few times. This chain joins TRBV12-3 or TRBV12-4 and TRBJ2-6; TRBD1 matches at 10 bases. The CDR3 is 17 residues long. V gave up 6 bases and J gave up 2 bases; unmatched junction bases: 7. In DNA, the CDR3 is TGTGCCAGCAGCCGACAGGGGGCGAGCCCTGGGGCCAACGTCCTGACTTTC. Translated: CASSRQGASPGANVLTF.